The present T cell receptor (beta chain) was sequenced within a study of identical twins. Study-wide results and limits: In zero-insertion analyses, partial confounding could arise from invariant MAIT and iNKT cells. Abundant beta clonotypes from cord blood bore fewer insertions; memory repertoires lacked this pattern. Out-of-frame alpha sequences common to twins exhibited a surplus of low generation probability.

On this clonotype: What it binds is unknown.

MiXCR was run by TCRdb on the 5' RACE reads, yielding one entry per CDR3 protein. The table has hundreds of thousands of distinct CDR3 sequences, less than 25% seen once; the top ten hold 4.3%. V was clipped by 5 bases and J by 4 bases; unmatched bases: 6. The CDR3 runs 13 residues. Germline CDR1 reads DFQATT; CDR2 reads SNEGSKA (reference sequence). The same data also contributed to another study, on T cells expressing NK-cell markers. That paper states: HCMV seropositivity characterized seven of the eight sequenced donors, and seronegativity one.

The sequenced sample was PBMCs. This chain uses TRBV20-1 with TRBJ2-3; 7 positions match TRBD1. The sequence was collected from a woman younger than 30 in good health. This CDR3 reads CSAYFTGADTQYF. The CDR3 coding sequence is TGCAGTGCTTATTTTACAGGGGCAGATACGCAGTATTTT.